Each of the 13 T cell receptor beta chains below was sequenced from the same sample in a study of T cells in Graves' hyperthyroidism and ophthalmopathy. TCR beta CDR3 region amplification was performed from RNA transcripts. The TCR CDR3 was amplified in a first-round RT-PCR using the HTBI primer set. TCRdb ran MiXCR on the multiplex PCR reads and lists one entry per CDR3 protein. The data show about 380,000 distinct CDR3 sequences, approximately 17% seen once. Sequencing input: blood. These TCRs come from a man younger than 35 with Graves' ophthalmopathy.

The V call is TRBV15, the J call TRBJ1-4, with D hard to call. Trimming stripped 0 bases from V and 13 bases from J, with 9 bases between. The CDR3 sequence is 12 residues long. CDR1 is LNHNV, CDR2 YYDKDF, per germline (reference sequence). The DNA for the CDR3 is TGTGCCACCAGCAGAGATCAGGATTCACTGTTTTTT. It yields the protein CATSRDQDSLFF.

In its sample, this clonotype was seen many times. This chain links TRBV18 with TRBJ1-1; D possibly corresponds to TRBD1 (5 bases). The germline gives CDR1 KGHSH, CDR2 LQKENI. CDR3 length: 11 amino acids. V dropped 4 bases and J dropped 8 bases, with 8 bases sitting between them. The CDR3 sequence is CASSLPGEAFF. For the CDR3, the DNA is TGTGCCAGCTCACTGCCAGGGGAAGCTTTCTTT.

In its sample, this clonotype was seen many times. This chain uses TRBV18 with TRBJ1-4, with 7 bases identical to TRBD1. CDR3 length: 13 amino acids. V gave up 0 bases and J gave up 8 bases; unmatched junction bases: 0. Looked up from germline, CDR1 is KGHSH and CDR2 is LQKENI. CDR3 DNA: TGTGCCAGCTCACCACCGGGACAGGAAAAACTGTTTTTT. Its translation: CASSPPGQEKLFF.

This clonotype was detected only once. This clone may be a read error of a much larger clone one base away. The chain carries TRBV14 and TRBJ2-3, with 7 nucleotides matching TRBD2. The CDR3 is 15 residues long. Germline assignment: CDR1 SGHDN and CDR2 FVKESK. The CDR3 protein is CAGSEPGRGTDTQYF. In DNA form, the CDR3 reads TGTGCCGGCAGCGAACCGGGGAGGGGCACAGATACGCAGTATTTT.

The CDR3 DNA is TGTGCCAGCAGCGTAACTGCGGGACAGACAGATACGCAGTATTTT. Translated: CASSVTAGQTDTQYF. V usage is TRBV9 and J usage is TRBJ2-3; maybe TRBD1 (7 bases). Between the trimmed V and J ends, which lost 1 base and 3 bases, there was a span of 12 bases. The CDR3 sequence is 15 residues long. Germline values: CDR1 SGDLS, CDR2 YYNGEE.

The chain couples TRBV24-1 to TRBJ1-4; D not certain. Germline V gene sequence: CDR1 KGHDR, CDR2 SFDVKD. V was trimmed by 2 bases and J by 5 bases, leaving 8 bases between them. The CDR3 has 14 amino acids. The CDR3 spells CATSDSGPNEKLFF. CDR3 DNA: TGTGCCACCAGTGATTCTGGGCCGAATGAAAAACTGTTTTTT.

This clonotype was seen many times. This chain connects TRBV7-3 to TRBJ2-3, with D hard to call. The CDR3 has 13 amino acids. Germline assignment: CDR1 SGHTA and CDR2 FQGTGA. V shed 5 bases and J shed 6 bases, with 12 bases lying between them. The CDR3 is CASSRTALDTQYF. The DNA of the CDR3 is TGTGCCAGCAGCCGGACGGCCCTGGATACGCAGTATTTT.

This rearrangement joins TRBV6-1 to TRBJ2-5; D unclear. The germline CDR1 and CDR2 sequences are MNHNS and SASEGT. Trimming shortened V by 0 bases and J by 2 bases, and 7 bases separated the two germline ends. The CDR3 sequence is 14 residues long. CDR3 sequence: CASSEAYGQETQYF. DNA for the CDR3: TGTGCCAGCAGTGAAGCCTACGGGCAAGAGACCCAGTACTTC.

The sample holds many counts of this clonotype. The gene calls are TRBV12-3 or TRBV12-4 and TRBJ1-1; D call uncertain. This CDR3 has 14 residues. V lost 3 bases, J lost 1 base, and 9 bases lay in between. CDR3 DNA sequence: TGTGCCAGCAGTTTTGCACGGAAGAACACTGAAGCTTTCTTT. This translates into CASSFARKNTEAFF.

V usage is TRBV29-1 and J usage is TRBJ2-7, with D hard to call. Germline V CDR1 and CDR2: SQVTM, ANQGSEA. The CDR3 is made up of 11 amino acids. V was cut by 5 bases and J by 4 bases, with 9 bases left in between. The CDR3 DNA reads as TGCAGCGTTTCAACAGATTACGAGCAGTACTTC. Translation gives CSVSTDYEQYF.

This clonotype was seen many times. The V call is TRBV12-3 or TRBV12-4, the J call TRBJ2-1; D ambiguous. V lost 7 bases to trimming and J lost 8 bases, with 12 bases between them. There are 12 residues in the CDR3. The CDR3, as DNA: TGTGCCAGCAACAACGAATTGGATGAGCAGTTCTTC. It encodes CASNNELDEQFF.

At least ten counts were recorded for this clonotype. The genes are TRBV7-9 and TRBJ2-5; the D is unclear. The CDR3 totals 14 residues. Germline CDR1 is SEHNR and CDR2 is FQNEAQ (reference sequence). The V and J ends lost 4 bases and 1 base respectively, with 10 bases between them. In DNA, the CDR3 is TGTGCCAGCAGCTCCCCAAGAACCCAAGAGACCCAGTACTTC. It encodes CASSSPRTQETQYF.

The rearrangement links TRBV20-1 to TRBJ2-7; TRBD1 agrees at 7 bases. This CDR3 comprises 12 residues. V shed 7 bases, J shed 2 bases, and the junction held 5 bases outside the gene matches. CDR1 is DFQATT, CDR2 SNEGSKA, per germline (reference sequence). The CDR3 here is CSGGQNPYEQYF. The CDR3 nucleotides are TGCAGTGGGGGACAGAACCCCTACGAGCAGTACTTC.